This passage covers 16 T cell receptor beta chains from one sample sequenced in a study of blood T cell repertoires in COVID-19. Clones were sequenced by immunoSEQ multiplex PCR, and TCRdb holds only the in-frame ones, with some missing. The table has 45,000 to 60,000 clones, approximately 85% seen once. Material for sequencing was peripheral blood. These receptors were collected from a middle-aged man with active COVID-19.

The gene calls are TRBV5-6 and TRBJ2-1, with 12 bases matching TRBD2. V lost 2 bases and J lost 3; bases outside the gene matches: 12. The length of the CDR3 is 19 residues. Looked up from germline, CDR1 is SGHDT and CDR2 is YYEEEE. The CDR3 sequence: CASSLPGLAGARYYNEQFF. In DNA, the CDR3 is TGTGCCAGCAGCTTACCGGGACTAGCGGGCGCGCGGTACTACAATGAGCAGTTCTTC.

The CDR3 DNA follows: TGTGCCAGCAGCTTGGACAAGCGGGGGCCTAGCACAGATACGCAGTATTTT. It translates to CASSLDKRGPSTDTQYF. The rearrangement links TRBV5-6 to TRBJ2-3; 8 positions match TRBD2. The trim removed 0 bases at V and 0 bases at J, leaving 6 bases unmatched. Germline V lookup: CDR1 SGHDT, CDR2 YYEEEE. The CDR3 contains 17 residues.

The rearrangement joins TRBV7-2 to TRBJ1-1; D is unresolved. V was shortened by 4 bases and J by 1 base, with 13 bases between the two germline ends. CDR1 and CDR2 (germline): SGHTA, FQGNSA. This CDR3 is built from 15 residues. CDR3 coding DNA: TGTGCCAGCAGCTCCCTAGGCCTGCGGAACACTGAAGCTTTCTTT. This gives the protein CASSSLGLRNTEAFF.

This rearrangement joins TRBV3-1 (or the pseudogene TRBV3-2) to TRBJ2-1; possibly TRBD1 for D (5 bases). This CDR3 has 15 amino acids. CDR1 LGHDT and CDR2 YNNKEL come from the germline V gene (reference sequence). V shed 2 bases and J shed 10 bases, with 18 bases lying between them. CDR3 nucleotides: TGTGCCAGCAGCCAACTACGGACATCCGGCTTGGAGCAGTTCTTC. Translating gives CASSQLRTSGLEQFF.

The chain combines TRBV7-9 with TRBJ2-2; TRBD2 aligns across 10 bases. The CDR3 sequence is 17 residues long. Losses at the gene ends were 5 bases for V and 5 bases for J; bases not matched to a gene: 11. From germline, CDR1 is SEHNR and CDR2 FQNEAQ (reference sequence). The chain's CDR3 is CASSATSGRLGTGELFF. CDR3 DNA sequence: TGTGCCAGCAGCGCGACTAGCGGGCGTCTCGGGACCGGGGAGCTGTTTTTT.

This rearrangement joins TRBV7-8 to TRBJ1-2; perhaps TRBD1 as D (6 bases). Germline V gene lookup returns CDR1 SGHVS and CDR2 FQNEAQ. The CDR3 has 14 residues. V was trimmed by 5 bases and J by 4 bases, leaving 14 bases between them. The CDR3 protein is CASSRGQYTYGYTF. DNA for the CDR3: TGTGCCAGCAGCCGAGGACAGTACACCTATGGCTACACCTTC.

This clone has only one observation. The chain is built from TRBV5-5 and TRBJ1-6, with TRBD1 matching 9 bases. This CDR3 is built from 17 residues. CDR1 is SGHKS, CDR2 YYEKEE, per germline (reference sequence). Trimming took 0 bases from V and 7 from J; bases not matched to a gene: 8. The CDR3 loop reads CASSLDRGRLGNSPLHF. The CDR3 coding sequence is TGTGCCAGCAGCTTGGACAGGGGGCGATTGGGGAATTCACCCCTCCACTTT.

This chain connects TRBV4-2 to TRBJ1-3; TRBD1 matches at 8 bases. V gave up 2 bases and J gave up 6 bases; unmatched junction bases: 6. Germline CDR1 reads LGHNA; CDR2 reads YNFKEQ. This CDR3 has 15 residues. CDR3 in DNA: TGTGCCAGCAGCCAACCGGACAGGGATGAAAACACCATATATTTT. It specifies CASSQPDRDENTIYF.

The chain is built from TRBV11-3 and TRBJ2-1, with 12 nucleotides matching TRBD2. After removal of 5 bases from V and 5 bases from J, the junction contained 10 bases not matched to a gene. The CDR3 runs to 17 residues. CDR1 and CDR2 (germline): SGHNT, YENEEA. The CDR3 here is CASSPYSSGGDHNEQFF. The CDR3 DNA is TGTGCCAGCAGCCCTTACTCTAGCGGGGGGGATCACAATGAGCAGTTCTTC.

J is TRBJ1-2 and V is TRBV12-3 or TRBV12-4; tentatively, D is TRBD1 (6 bases). Deletions cut 6 bases from V and 8 bases from J, with 13 bases between. This CDR3 is 12 amino acids long. CDR3: CASRQGFAGYTF. CDR3 DNA sequence: TGTGCCAGCAGACAGGGCTTTGCGGGCTACACCTTC.

The rearrangement uses TRBV7-3 and TRBJ2-6, with 7 bases matching TRBD1. V trimming: 4 bases; J trimming: 4 bases; junction bases outside the gene matches: 4. The CDR3 is 15 residues long. CDR1 is SGHTA, CDR2 FQGTGA, per germline. CDR3 loop: CASSSDRDGANVLTF. CDR3 coding DNA: TGTGCCAGCAGCTCCGACAGGGACGGGGCCAACGTCCTGACTTTC.

The genes are TRBV19 and TRBJ1-2; D possibly corresponds to TRBD1 (5 bases). CDR3 size: 14 residues. CDR1 LNHDA and CDR2 SQIVND come from the germline V gene (reference sequence). V lost 7 bases and J lost 4, with 16 bases in between. CDR3 residues: CASIPLQGGYGYTF. CDR3 sequence (DNA): TGTGCCAGTATCCCCCTTCAGGGCGGCTATGGCTACACCTTC.

This sequence joins TRBV5-1 and TRBJ2-1; TRBD2 is a possible D gene (6 bases). Germline V gene sequence: CDR1 SGHRS, CDR2 YFSETQ. Trimming removed 4 bases at V and 6 bases at J, with 17 bases between. The CDR3 consists of 15 residues. The CDR3 DNA sequence: TGCGCCAGCAGCCCCGGGGCTAGCGTAAGCAATGAGCAGTTCTTC. As protein: CASSPGASVSNEQFF.

The rearrangement joins TRBV3-1 (or the pseudogene TRBV3-2) to TRBJ1-5; no firm D call. CDR1 and CDR2 from the germline V gene are LGHDT and YNNKEL (reference sequence). This CDR3 region has 15 residues. Trimming pared 8 bases from V and 7 bases from J, leaving 21 bases between. The CDR3 region has the DNA TGTGCCAGCGGTGATGTTGGAGGGTTGGGGCAGCCCCAGCATTTT. Its protein product is CASGDVGGLGQPQHF.

The chain couples TRBV11-3 to TRBJ1-2; D gene ambiguous. CDR3 length: 22 amino acids. CDR1 is SGHNT and CDR2 is YENEEA in the germline V gene. Trimming cost V 0 bases and J 4 bases, with 33 bases left between them. CDR3 coding DNA: TGTGCCAGCAGCTTAGACTCCGCCGGGGAGGGAGATAAGACATTGTCGGGCTATGGCTACACCTTC. It codes for CASSLDSAGEGDKTLSGYGYTF.

V and J are TRBV28 and TRBJ2-7; 8 bases agree with TRBD1. The CDR3 has 15 residues. With 4 bases clipped from V and 3 bases from J, the junction kept 8 bases outside the gene matches. CDR1 and CDR2 from the germline V gene are MDHEN and SYDVKM. The CDR3 here is CASSSAGTGHYEQYV. In nucleotides, the CDR3 is TGTGCCAGCAGTTCCGCCGGGACAGGCCACTACGAGCAGTACGTC.